This T cell receptor (beta chain) derives from a study of identical twins. Study outcomes and limitations: Potential partial confounding of zero-insertion analyses by invariant MAIT and iNKT cells was noted. When twins shared out-of-frame alpha sequences, those sequences had excess low generation probability.

This clonotype was detected a few times. Its cognate antigen is unknown. CDR3 length: 16 amino acids. Trimming left V 0 bases short and J 1 base short, with 11 bases between. Germline loops: CDR1 SGDLS, CDR2 YYNGEE. TCRdb reanalysed the 5' RACE reads using MiXCR and keeps one entry per CDR3 protein. The table lists a few hundred thousand distinct CDR3 sequences, 7% to 9.5% of them singletons. This clonotype originated in a woman aged 50 to 60 in good health. The chain joins TRBV9 to TRBJ2-1; D is unclear. The material sequenced was naive T cells sorted from blood. In DNA, the CDR3 is TGTGCCAGCAGCGTAGAGAGTACCGATTCCTACAATGAGCAGTTCTTC. Its protein is CASSVESTDSYNEQFF.